This entry lists 21 T cell receptor beta chains sequenced from one sample in a study of T cells in Graves' hyperthyroidism and ophthalmopathy. The CDR3 regions of TCR beta were amplified from RNA transcripts. A first-round RT-PCR of the TCR CDR3 used the HTBI primer set. Each CDR3 protein gets one entry after TCRdb re-called the multiplex PCR reads with MiXCR. The sample has 470,000 or so distinct CDR3 sequences, less than 25% seen once. The sequencing sample was made of blood. These receptors were collected from a young man with Graves' hyperthyroidism.

This chain joins TRBV30 and TRBJ1-1; D is ambiguous. The CDR3 length is 14 residues. Trimming cost V 2 bases and J 1 base, with 11 bases left between them. Germline-derived CDR1 and CDR2 are GTSNPN and SVGIG (reference sequence). CDR3 sequence: CAWSRQGWNTEAFF. CDR3 bases: TGTGCCTGGAGTCGGCAAGGGTGGAACACTGAAGCTTTCTTT.

V and J are TRBV19 and TRBJ2-2; D might be TRBD1 (6 bases). Germline-derived CDR1 and CDR2 are LNHDA and SQIVND (reference sequence). V shed 9 bases and J shed 1 base, with 12 bases lying between them. This CDR3 is built from 14 residues. The DNA of the CDR3 is TGTGCCAGCCACAGGGCCATGAACACCGGGGAGCTGTTTTTT. Its translation: CASHRAMNTGELFF.

This clonotype has at least ten counts. This chain uses TRBV11-2 with TRBJ2-5; TRBD2 agrees at 11 bases. The V and J ends lost 5 bases and 5 bases, in that order; junction bases with no gene match: 7. The CDR3 runs 15 residues. The V gene's germline CDR1 is SGHAT and CDR2 FQNNGV. This CDR3 is CASSQGLAEGETQYF. CDR3 nucleotide sequence: TGTGCCAGCAGCCAGGGACTAGCGGAGGGGGAGACCCAGTACTTC.

At least ten counts were recorded for this clonotype. V gene TRBV6-6 combines with J gene TRBJ2-7; 11 nucleotides match TRBD1. Trimming cost V 6 bases and J 5 bases; bases outside gene matches: 6. This CDR3 has 14 residues. The germline V gene encodes CDR1 MNHNY and CDR2 SVGAGI (reference sequence). This chain's CDR3 is CASSRGQGADEQYF. The CDR3 coding sequence is TGTGCCAGCAGCCGAGGACAGGGGGCGGACGAGCAGTACTTC.

This clonotype was picked up many times. The chain carries TRBV7-3 and TRBJ1-2; D not resolved. Between the trimmed V and J ends, which lost 5 bases and 4 bases, there was a span of 23 bases. This CDR3 spans 17 amino acids. The germline gives CDR1 SGHTA, CDR2 FQGTGA. CDR3 sequence: CASSPKAPRRRGYGYTF. DNA for the CDR3: TGTGCCAGCAGCCCTAAAGCCCCTCGACGGCGGGGCTATGGCTACACCTTC.

The sample holds many counts of this clonotype. The chain combines TRBV12-3 or TRBV12-4 with TRBJ1-1; D is perhaps TRBD1 (6 bases). This CDR3 is 14 amino acids long. V shed 5 bases and J shed 1 base, with 11 bases lying between them. The CDR3 nucleotides read TGTGCCAGCAGTCTCCGGACAGAGAACACTGAAGCTTTCTTT. This gives the protein CASSLRTENTEAFF.

This clonotype was seen ten or more times. The rearrangement uses TRBV7-2 and TRBJ1-2; 7 positions match TRBD1. Losses at the gene ends were 5 bases for V and 4 bases for J; bases not matched to a gene: 7. The germline CDR1 and CDR2 sequences are SGHTA and FQGNSA. The CDR3 spans 14 residues. The CDR3 DNA is TGTGCCAGCAGCATAGACAGGGCGATCTATGGCTACACCTTC. It is translated as CASSIDRAIYGYTF.

The V and J genes are TRBV29-1 and TRBJ1-3; D not certain. This CDR3 comprises 16 residues. In germline, CDR1 is SQVTM, CDR2 ANQGSEA. Trimming left V 8 bases short and J 0 bases short, with 20 bases between. In nucleotides, the CDR3 is TGCAGCCTCAAATTCAAGGCCACGGACTCTGGAAACACCATATATTTT. Translating it yields CSLKFKATDSGNTIYF.

This chain links TRBV4-1 with TRBJ1-6; D may be TRBD1 (5 bases). The germline V and J ends were trimmed by 0 bases and 4 bases, with 7 bases remaining between them. This CDR3 spans 15 amino acids. Germline V gene data show CDR1 as MGHRA and CDR2 as YSYEKL. The CDR3 spells CASSQDWGYNSPLHF. In DNA form, the CDR3 reads TGCGCCAGCAGCCAAGATTGGGGGTATAATTCACCCCTCCACTTT.

This clonotype was counted many times. The V and J genes are TRBV19 and TRBJ2-5; the match to TRBD1 covers 7 bases. Germline assignment: CDR1 LNHDA and CDR2 SQIVND (reference sequence). The CDR3 has 14 residues. The V gene end was trimmed by 7 bases and the J gene end by 5 bases; junction bases not matched to a gene: 10. For the CDR3, the DNA is TGTGCCAGTACCCCCCAAGGGACAGTGGAGACCCAGTACTTC. This codes for CASTPQGTVETQYF. Using reference TRBV19 and TRBJ2-5 for the parts outside the CDR3, the full variable domain is DGGITQSPKYLFRKEGQNVTLSCEQNLNHDAMYWYRQDPGQGLRLIYYSQIVNDFQKGDIAEGYSVSREKKESFPLTVTSAQKNPTAFYLCASTPQGTVETQYFGPGTRLLVL.

This rearrangement joins TRBV7-9 to TRBJ2-2; weak D call: TRBD1 (6 bases). This CDR3 region has 15 residues. Germline V gene sequence: CDR1 SEHNR, CDR2 FQNEAQ (reference sequence). V dropped 3 bases and J dropped 1 base, with 9 bases sitting between them. The CDR3 DNA follows: TGTGCCAGCAGCTTCATGACAGGGAACACCGGGGAGCTGTTTTTT. Protein product: CASSFMTGNTGELFF. Based on the CDR3 plus reference TRBV7-9 and TRBJ2-2, the full variable domain is DTGVSQNPRHKITKRGQNVTFRCDPISEHNRLYWYRQTLGQGPEFLTYFQNEAQLEKSRLLSDRFSAERPKGSFSTLEIQRTEQGDSAMYLCASSFMTGNTGELFFGEGSRLTVL.

This clonotype came up many times. The chain combines TRBV12-3 or TRBV12-4 with TRBJ1-5; TRBD1 might be the D (5 bases). This CDR3 contains 14 residues. V was pared by 3 bases and J by 5 bases, with 11 bases between. The CDR3 here is CASSFSGSDQPQHF. The CDR3 DNA sequence: TGTGCCAGCAGTTTCTCAGGGTCTGATCAGCCCCAGCATTTT.

In this sample, this clonotype turned up a few times. The chain uses TRBV15 and TRBJ2-7; 8 bases align to TRBD1. This CDR3 is 15 amino acids long. J was trimmed by 5 bases and V by 1 base; bases with no gene match: 7. From germline, CDR1 is LNHNV and CDR2 YYDKDF (reference sequence). This chain's CDR3 is CATSRGGQAADEQYF. DNA of the CDR3: TGTGCCACCAGCAGAGGGGGACAGGCGGCCGACGAGCAGTACTTC.

The V and J genes are TRBV10-3 and TRBJ2-7; D is unresolved. V was clipped by 3 bases and J by 2 bases, with 8 bases between them. This CDR3 has 13 amino acids. The V gene's germline CDR1 is ENHRY and CDR2 SYGVKD. The CDR3 loop reads CAISERGAYEQYF. The CDR3 DNA reads as TGTGCCATCAGTGAAAGAGGTGCCTACGAGCAGTACTTC.

There are many counts of this clonotype. V is TRBV7-9 and J is TRBJ1-3; D is uncertain. CDR3 length: 16 amino acids. The V gene lost 0 bases and the J gene lost 2 bases, with 11 bases spanning the gap. The germline V gene encodes CDR1 SEHNR and CDR2 FQNEAQ (reference sequence). The CDR3 sequence: CASSLALEKAGNTIYF. The DNA for the CDR3 is TGTGCCAGCAGCTTAGCATTGGAGAAGGCTGGAAACACCATATATTTT.

This chain joins TRBV19 and TRBJ2-5; 11 bases match TRBD2. Germline CDR1 reads LNHDA; CDR2 reads SQIVND (reference sequence). CDR3 length equals 13 residues. Unmatched junction bases numbered 2, after V lost 9 bases and J lost 2 bases. The CDR3 nucleotides are TGTGCCAGCGGGACTAGCGGACAAGAGACCCAGTACTTC. This codes for CASGTSGQETQYF.

This clonotype was counted at least ten times. The chain recombines TRBV15 with TRBJ1-2; D is unresolved. The CDR3 runs 15 residues. Germline-derived CDR1 and CDR2 are LNHNV and YYDKDF (reference sequence). The V end lost 4 bases, the J end lost 8 bases, and 20 bases lay between the germline ends. CDR3 bases: TGTGCCACCAGCAAAGTCAAGCATGCAGCTATGGGCTACACCTTC. It codes for CATSKVKHAAMGYTF.

This clonotype was picked up a small number of times. The chain couples TRBV12-3 or TRBV12-4 to TRBJ1-1; D gene unclear. This CDR3 is 11 amino acids long. V dropped 6 bases and J dropped 8 bases, with 10 bases sitting between them. CDR3 region: CASSPTREAFF. CDR3 DNA sequence: TGTGCCAGCAGCCCCACAAGAGAAGCTTTCTTT.

The table lists this clonotype with many counts. The chain links TRBV27 to TRBJ1-5, with 10 bases that match TRBD1. Germline V gene data show CDR1 as MNHEY and CDR2 as SMNVEV (reference sequence). This CDR3 is 19 amino acids long. With V trimmed by 2 bases and J by 9 bases, 19 bases remained unmatched. CDR3 region: CASSLVGQGLREGIRPQHF. The CDR3, as DNA: TGTGCCAGCAGTTTAGTGGGACAGGGGCTGAGGGAAGGGATCAGGCCCCAGCATTTT.

The chain employs TRBV28 and TRBJ2-7; no reliable D call. V shed 3 bases and J shed 2 bases, with 11 bases lying between them. CDR1 MDHEN and CDR2 SYDVKM come from the germline V gene. This CDR3 contains 14 residues. CDR3 in amino acids: CASSFSLIPYEQYF. The CDR3 nucleotides are TGTGCCAGCAGTTTTTCACTAATCCCCTACGAGCAGTACTTC. The full variable domain, rest sourced from reference TRBV28 and TRBJ2-7, is DVKVTQSSRYLVKRTGEKVFLECVQDMDHENMFWYRQDPGLGLRLIYFSYDVKMKEKGDIPEGYSVSREKKERFSLILESASTNQTSMYLCASSFSLIPYEQYFGPGTRLTVT.

This clonotype was recorded at least ten times. The J gene is TRBJ1-1, the V gene TRBV29-1; D possibly corresponds to TRBD1 (5 bases). CDR1 and CDR2 (germline): SQVTM, ANQGSEA. This CDR3 region has 10 residues. Trimming shortened V by 6 bases and J by 7 bases, and 9 bases separated the two germline ends. CDR3 residues: CSVRQLEAFF. The DNA of the CDR3 is TGCAGCGTGAGACAGCTTGAAGCTTTCTTT.